The clone carrying this TCR beta chain was picked up many times. This entry comes from a study of CD8+CD57+ T cells in acquired aplastic anemia. Looking at the study overall: CD4+ and CD8+ cells, once sorted, gave DNA averaging around 3.2 ug.

CDR3 and TCR beta VDJ profiling relied on genomic DNA as the template. TCRdb called the reads again in MiXCR, with one record for every CDR3 protein. The sample carries hundreds of thousands of distinct CDR3 sequences, 25% to 40% recorded once. Sequencing involved patients with CD8+CD57+ cell expansion previously shown by flow cytometry. The germline gives CDR1 KGHDR, CDR2 SFDVKD. The CDR3 has 13 residues. V lost 8 bases to trimming and J lost 5 bases, with 14 bases between them. The TCR was taken from a human donor with aplastic anemia. This rearrangement joins TRBV24-1 to TRBJ2-5, with D perhaps TRBD2 (5 bases). Input material: sorted CD4+, CD8+, or CD8+CD57+ T cells (not recorded which) from PBMCs. CDR3 in amino acids: CATTKRDGETQYF. CDR3 coding DNA: TGTGCCACCACTAAGAGGGATGGGGAGACCCAGTACTTC.